What follows are 14 T cell receptor beta chains derived from one specimen sequenced in a study of blood T cells in healthy people across ages (dated by TCRdb to between 2014 and 2016). Preparation of the library involved 5' RACE. Sequencing was carried out with an Illumina HiSeq 2500. A second 7 to 11 cycle PCR used a sample-barcoded 5' primer and a J-beta primer mix. TCRdb took the public reads, trimmed them with fastp at Q25, ran MiXCR for clone calling and kept in-frame beta chains. Entries are consolidated by CDR3 protein sequence, retaining the most common genes and DNA. This sample lists 1.5 million to 2 million distinct CDR3 sequences; 25% to 30% were detected once. The ten largest clones take up 7.7% of the sample. Sequenced sample: blood. These receptors all come from a woman in her thirties in good health.

The chain has TRBV12-3 or TRBV12-4 and TRBJ2-1; 7 bases are a match to TRBD2. The trim removed 6 bases at V and 5 bases at J, leaving 13 bases unmatched. CDR3 length: 16 residues. Written as DNA, the CDR3 is TGTGCCAGCAGCAAACCAAGCGGGACCCACCACAATGAGCAGTTCTTC. Amino acid sequence: CASSKPSGTHHNEQFF.

This clonotype was observed a handful of times. This CDR3 is CATGGQLNTEAFF. The DNA for the CDR3 is TGTGCCACCGGGGGACAGTTGAACACTGAAGCTTTCTTT. The chain links TRBV12-3 or TRBV12-4 to TRBJ1-1; TRBD1 matches at 7 bases. The CDR3 is 13 amino acids. The V segment lost 10 bases and the J segment 0 bases; nucleotides outside the gene matches: 5.

This clonotype occurred many times. The rearrangement uses TRBV18 and TRBJ2-1, with D possibly being TRBD1 (5 bases). This CDR3 has 14 residues. Germline V gene lookup returns CDR1 KGHSH and CDR2 LQKENI. V was clipped by 0 bases and J by 5 bases, with 8 bases between them. CDR3 sequence reads: CASSPPSRDNEQFF. Here the CDR3 DNA reads TGTGCCAGCTCACCACCGAGCAGGGACAATGAGCAGTTCTTC. The whole variable domain, remainder taken from reference TRBV18 and TRBJ2-1, is NAGVMQNPRHLVRRRGQEARLRCSPMKGHSHVYWYRQLPEEGLKFMVYLQKENIIDESGMPKERFSAEFPKEGPSILRIQQVVRGDSAAYFCASSPPSRDNEQFFGPGTRLTVL.

There are a few counts of this clonotype. This rearrangement joins TRBV5-1 to TRBJ2-7, with 12 positions matching TRBD2. V lost 3 bases, J lost 2 bases, and 6 bases stayed unmatched. Germline CDR1 SGHRS, CDR2 YFSETQ. There are 16 residues in the CDR3. The CDR3: CASSSLTSGSPYEQYF. CDR3 nucleotides: TGCGCCAGCAGCTCACTGACTAGCGGGAGTCCCTACGAGCAGTACTTC.

This clonotype turned up a few times. This chain connects TRBV9 to TRBJ2-7; D possibly corresponds to TRBD2 (5 bases). V lost 0 bases to trimming and J lost 2 bases, with 12 bases between them. The CDR3 is 15 amino acids. Per the germline V gene, CDR1 is SGDLS and CDR2 is YYNGEE. The CDR3 region has the DNA TGTGCCAGCAGCGTAGGGTGGGCGGGCCCCTACGAGCAGTACTTC. Translated: CASSVGWAGPYEQYF.

This clonotype was seen only a few times. This chain connects TRBV7-3 to TRBJ2-4; 7 bases agree with TRBD2. Germline loops: CDR1 SGHTA, CDR2 FQGTGA. This CDR3 has 13 amino acids. J gave up 8 bases and V 5 bases, and 6 bases lay outside the gene matches. In nucleotides, the CDR3 is TGTGCCAGCAGCGGAGTGGCGGGGGACATTCAGTACTTC. Its protein product is CASSGVAGDIQYF.

This clonotype was found a few times. The chain joins TRBV14 to TRBJ2-7; TRBD2 aligns across 7 bases. Germline V CDR1 and CDR2: SGHDN, FVKESK. This CDR3 spans 14 amino acids. Trimming removed 6 bases from V and 3 bases from J; junction bases left unmatched: 8. CDR3 bases: TGTGCCAGCAGGTCTAGCGGACAAAACTACGAGCAGTACTTC. Its protein product is CASRSSGQNYEQYF.

To note about this clonotype: One junction end disagrees with the germline gene, perhaps due to a read error. The chain recombines TRBV2 with TRBJ1-5; 9 nucleotides line up with TRBD1. Germline CDR1 reads SNHLY; CDR2 reads FYNNEI. The CDR3 spans 12 residues. The CDR3 nucleotides are TGCGCCAGCGACAGGGGGGATCAGCCCCAGCATTTT. Amino acid sequence: CASDRGDQPQHF.

This clonotype has just a few counts. The chain employs TRBV20-1 and TRBJ1-4; a weak D match, TRBD1 (6 bases). The CDR3 consists of 15 residues. Germline V CDR1 and CDR2: DFQATT, SNEGSKA (reference sequence). V was cut by 6 bases and J by 5 bases, with 19 bases left in between. The CDR3 DNA sequence: TGCAGTGCGCCAGCGCGGGAGGACAGCAATGAAAAACTGTTTTTT. This sequence encodes CSAPAREDSNEKLFF.

With regard to this clonotype: Since a much larger clone is just one base distant, this may be a read error. V gene TRBV5-1 combines with J gene TRBJ2-7, with 10 bases lining up with TRBD2. Per germline, CDR1 SGHRS and CDR2 YFSETQ. The ends lost 4 bases at V and 2 bases at J; junction bases unmatched: 3. CDR3 length: 14 residues. The CDR3 protein is CASSRAGGPYEQYF. The DNA for the CDR3 is TGCGCCAGCAGCAGAGCGGGGGGGCCCTACGAGCAGTACTTC. The full variable domain, in which reference TRBV5-1 and TRBJ2-7 provide the parts outside the CDR3, is KAGVTQTPRYLIKTRGQQVTLSCSPISGHRSVSWYQQTPGQGLQFLFEYFSETQRNKGNFPGRFSGRQFSNSRSEMNVSTLELGDSALYLCASSRAGGPYEQYFGPGTRLTVT.

V gene TRBV7-2 combines with J gene TRBJ1-2; a possible D gene is TRBD1 (6 bases). CDR1 SGHTA and CDR2 FQGNSA come from the germline V gene. The CDR3 is 17 amino acids. Trimming took off 6 bases at V and 4 bases at J, with 24 bases between the two ends. This chain's CDR3 is CASRGHKDRGGSYGYTF. CDR3 sequence (DNA): TGTGCCAGCAGGGGTCATAAGGACAGAGGGGGAAGCTATGGCTACACCTTC.

This clonotype was observed at least ten times. The chain has TRBV2 and TRBJ2-7; a weak D match, TRBD1 (5 bases). V was trimmed by 2 bases and J by 4 bases, leaving 9 bases between them. The germline gives CDR1 SNHLY, CDR2 FYNNEI. The CDR3 is made up of 13 amino acids. The CDR3 DNA follows: TGTGCCAGCAGTGAACAGGGTAGTTACGAGCAGTACTTC. Translated, it gives CASSEQGSYEQYF.

The rearrangement links TRBV2 to TRBJ2-1; D is perhaps TRBD1 or TRBD2 (5 bases each). The CDR3 extends over 15 amino acids. V was pared by 6 bases and J by 8 bases, with 20 bases between. CDR1 is SNHLY and CDR2 is FYNNEI in the germline V gene. This CDR3 reads CASRSTLTLGDEQFF. The CDR3, as DNA: TGTGCCAGCAGATCGACCCTTACCCTGGGGGATGAGCAGTTCTTC.

The sample holds a few counts of this clonotype. The chain joins TRBV10-3 to TRBJ1-5; no clear D gene. The germline CDR1 and CDR2 sequences are ENHRY and SYGVKD. V lost 3 bases and J 0 bases, leaving 6 bases between the germline ends. This CDR3 contains 14 residues. The CDR3 DNA is TGTGCCATCAGTGATGGGGATAGCAATCAGCCCCAGCATTTT. This encodes CAISDGDSNQPQHF.